This section outlines one T cell receptor (beta chain) sequence together with its context. This entry is derived from a study of blood T cell repertoires in COVID-19. Original handling: Reference gene primer amplification yielded estimated nucleated cell counts. Assay used: immunoSEQ multiplex PCR; TCRdb lists only in-frame clones, some missing. That table supplies the V and J calls and clone size; D and trimming were determined from the DNA. In the table there are around 300,000 clones, around 89% of which are singletons. This CDR3 has 17 residues. Germline V gives CDR1 SEHNR, CDR2 FQNEAQ (reference sequence). J was trimmed by 3 bases and V by 0 bases; bases with no gene match: 7.

V and J are TRBV7-9 and TRBJ1-4; 7 nucleotides align to TRBD1. The TCR originated in a woman aged 18-30 years with acute COVID-19. The sequenced sample consisted of PBMCs or T cells enriched from blood (not recorded which). CDR3 in DNA: TGTGCCAGCAGCTTAGCCTATTCCGGGACAGCTAATGAAAAACTGTTTTTT. Its protein is CASSLAYSGTANEKLFF.